This note documents a single T cell receptor (beta chain) sequence. Its antigen remains unidentified. Other DNA sequences of this sample code for an identical CDR3. Terminally differentiated effector memory CD45RA+ cells were left out of the naive CD8 fraction, which was CD45RO-negative and positively selected for CCR7. The sample belongs to a study of shared clonotypes between healthy human individuals. Regarding the study as a whole: Unshared clonotypes carried lower generation probabilities than those common to all four donors.

Looked up from germline, CDR1 is SEHNR and CDR2 is FQNEAQ (reference sequence). V gave up 3 bases and J gave up 0 bases, with 2 bases separating them. This CDR3 comprises 12 residues. TCRdb's table, derived via immunoSEQ multiplex PCR, lists solely in-frame clones and lacks some. The sample contains about 680,000 clones, 92% of which appear only once. Sample: naive CD8+ T cells sorted from blood. This TCR derives from a man between 25 and 39 years old in good health. This chain connects TRBV7-9 to TRBJ1-1; no definite D call. The CDR3 region has the DNA TGTGCCAGCAGCTTGGTGAACACTGAAGCTTTCTTT. Encoded protein: CASSLVNTEAFF.